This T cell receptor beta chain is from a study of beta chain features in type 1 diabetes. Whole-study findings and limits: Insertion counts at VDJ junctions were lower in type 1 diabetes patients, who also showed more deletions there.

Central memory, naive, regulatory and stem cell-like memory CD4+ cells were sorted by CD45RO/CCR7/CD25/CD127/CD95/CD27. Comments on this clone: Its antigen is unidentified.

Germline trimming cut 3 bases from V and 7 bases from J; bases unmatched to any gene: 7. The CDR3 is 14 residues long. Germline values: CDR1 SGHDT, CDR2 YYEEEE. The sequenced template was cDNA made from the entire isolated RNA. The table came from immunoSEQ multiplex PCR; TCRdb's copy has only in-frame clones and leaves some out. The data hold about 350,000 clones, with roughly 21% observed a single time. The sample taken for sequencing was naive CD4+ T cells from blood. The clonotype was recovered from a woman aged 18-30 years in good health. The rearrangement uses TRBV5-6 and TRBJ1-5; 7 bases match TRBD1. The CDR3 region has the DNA TGTGCCAGCAGCTCTCAGGGGGATAGACAGCCCCAGCATTTT. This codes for CASSSQGDRQPQHF.